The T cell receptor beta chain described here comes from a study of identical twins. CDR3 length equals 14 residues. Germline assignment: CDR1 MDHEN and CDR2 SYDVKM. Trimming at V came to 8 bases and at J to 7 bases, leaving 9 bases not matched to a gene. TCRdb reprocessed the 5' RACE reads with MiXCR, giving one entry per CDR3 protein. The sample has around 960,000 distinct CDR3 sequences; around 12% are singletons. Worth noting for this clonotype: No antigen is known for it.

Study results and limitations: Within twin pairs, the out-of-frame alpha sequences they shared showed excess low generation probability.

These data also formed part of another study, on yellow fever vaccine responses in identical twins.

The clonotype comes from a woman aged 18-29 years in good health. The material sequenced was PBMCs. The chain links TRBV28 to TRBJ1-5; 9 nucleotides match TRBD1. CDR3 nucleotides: TGTGCCAGCCAACTGGACAGGGGAGGACAGCCCCAGCATTTT. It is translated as CASQLDRGGQPQHF.